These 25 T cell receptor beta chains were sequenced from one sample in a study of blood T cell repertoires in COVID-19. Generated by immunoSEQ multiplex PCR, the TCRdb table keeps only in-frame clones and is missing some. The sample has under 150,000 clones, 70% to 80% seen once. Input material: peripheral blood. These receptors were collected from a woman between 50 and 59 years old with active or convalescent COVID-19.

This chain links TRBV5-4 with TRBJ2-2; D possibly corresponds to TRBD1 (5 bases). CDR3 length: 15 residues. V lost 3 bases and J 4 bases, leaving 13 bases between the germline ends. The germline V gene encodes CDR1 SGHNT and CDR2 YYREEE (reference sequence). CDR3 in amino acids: CASSSYDSLTGELFF. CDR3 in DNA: TGTGCCAGCAGCTCCTACGACAGTCTCACCGGGGAGCTGTTTTTT.

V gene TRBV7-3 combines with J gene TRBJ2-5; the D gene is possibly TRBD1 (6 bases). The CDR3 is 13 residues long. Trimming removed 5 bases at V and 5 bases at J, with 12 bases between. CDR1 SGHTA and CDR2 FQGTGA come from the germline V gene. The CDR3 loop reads CASSATRGETQYF. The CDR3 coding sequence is TGTGCCAGCAGCGCCACTAGGGGGGAGACCCAGTACTTC.

The CDR3 DNA reads as TGTGCCAGCAGTTACTCGATAGGGGGCAGCTACACCTTC. Its protein is CASSYSIGGSYTF. V gene TRBV6-5 combines with J gene TRBJ1-2; 7 nucleotides match TRBD1. Germline V gene data show CDR1 as MNHEY and CDR2 as SVGAGI. V trimming: 0 bases; J trimming: 9 bases; junction bases outside the gene matches: 4. CDR3 size: 13 residues.

The CDR3 DNA sequence: TGTGCCAGCAGCCCCATACAGGGGGCGAGGTCACCCCTCCACTTT. Its translation is CASSPIQGARSPLHF. The J gene is TRBJ1-6, the V gene TRBV14; 9 nucleotides align to TRBD1. The CDR3 contains 15 residues. Per germline, CDR1 SGHDN and CDR2 FVKESK. The J segment lost 10 bases and the V segment lost 4 bases, leaving 8 bases of the junction unmatched.

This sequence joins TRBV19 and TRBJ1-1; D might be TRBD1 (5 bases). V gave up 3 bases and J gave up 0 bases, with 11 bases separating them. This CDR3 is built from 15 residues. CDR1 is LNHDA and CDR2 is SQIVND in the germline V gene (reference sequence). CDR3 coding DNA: TGTGCCAGTAGTATCGGGCCAGGGATGAACACTGAAGCTTTCTTT. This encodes CASSIGPGMNTEAFF. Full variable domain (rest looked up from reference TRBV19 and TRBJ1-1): DGGITQSPKYLFRKEGQNVTLSCEQNLNHDAMYWYRQDPGQGLRLIYYSQIVNDFQKGDIAEGYSVSREKKESFPLTVTSAQKNPTAFYLCASSIGPGMNTEAFFGQGTRLTVV.

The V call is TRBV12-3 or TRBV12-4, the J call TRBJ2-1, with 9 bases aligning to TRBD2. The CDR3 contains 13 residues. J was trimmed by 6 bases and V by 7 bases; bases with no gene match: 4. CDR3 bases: TGTGCCAGCATGGGGACTAGCCGCAATGAGCAGTTCTTC. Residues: CASMGTSRNEQFF.

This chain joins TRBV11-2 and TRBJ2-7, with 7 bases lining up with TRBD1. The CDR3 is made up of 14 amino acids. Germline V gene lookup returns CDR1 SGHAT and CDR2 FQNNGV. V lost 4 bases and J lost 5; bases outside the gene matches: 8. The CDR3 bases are TGTGCCAGCAGCTCCGGCAGGGGGTATGACGAGCAGTACTTC. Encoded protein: CASSSGRGYDEQYF.

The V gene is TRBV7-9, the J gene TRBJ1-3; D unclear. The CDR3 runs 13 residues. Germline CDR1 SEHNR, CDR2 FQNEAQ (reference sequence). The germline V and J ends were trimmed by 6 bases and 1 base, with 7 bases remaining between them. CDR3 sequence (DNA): TGTGCCAGCAGTCTAGCGTCTGGAAACACCATATATTTT. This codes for CASSLASGNTIYF.

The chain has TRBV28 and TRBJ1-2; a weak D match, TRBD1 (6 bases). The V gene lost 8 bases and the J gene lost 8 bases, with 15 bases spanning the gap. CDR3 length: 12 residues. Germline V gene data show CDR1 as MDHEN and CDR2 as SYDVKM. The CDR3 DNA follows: TGTGCCAGCCGCGGTACAGGGAGAGGCTACACCTTC. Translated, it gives CASRGTGRGYTF.

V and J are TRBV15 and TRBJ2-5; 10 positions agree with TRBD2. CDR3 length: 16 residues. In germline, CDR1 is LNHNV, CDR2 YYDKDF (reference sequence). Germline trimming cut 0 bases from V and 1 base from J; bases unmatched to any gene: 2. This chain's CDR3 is CATSRESSGSQETQYF. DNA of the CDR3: TGTGCCACCAGCAGAGAATCTAGCGGGAGCCAAGAGACCCAGTACTTC.

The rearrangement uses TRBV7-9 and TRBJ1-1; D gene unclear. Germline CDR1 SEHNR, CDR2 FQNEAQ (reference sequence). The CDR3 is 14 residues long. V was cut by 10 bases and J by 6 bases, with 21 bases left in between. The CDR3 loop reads CATFYPPREAEAFF. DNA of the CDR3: TGTGCCACCTTTTACCCACCGAGGGAGGCTGAAGCTTTCTTT.

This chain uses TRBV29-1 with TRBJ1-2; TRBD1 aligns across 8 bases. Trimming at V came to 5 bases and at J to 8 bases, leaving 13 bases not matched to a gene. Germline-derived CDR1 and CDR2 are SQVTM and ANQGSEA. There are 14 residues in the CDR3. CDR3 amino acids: CSVRTGFELAGYTF. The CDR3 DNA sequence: TGCAGCGTTCGGACAGGGTTTGAATTGGCCGGCTACACCTTC.

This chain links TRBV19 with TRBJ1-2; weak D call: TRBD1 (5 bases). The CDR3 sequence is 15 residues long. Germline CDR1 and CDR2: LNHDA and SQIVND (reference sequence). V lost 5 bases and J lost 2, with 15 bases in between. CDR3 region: CASSSRGGTNYGYTF. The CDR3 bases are TGTGCCAGTAGTTCCCGCGGAGGGACGAACTATGGCTACACCTTC.

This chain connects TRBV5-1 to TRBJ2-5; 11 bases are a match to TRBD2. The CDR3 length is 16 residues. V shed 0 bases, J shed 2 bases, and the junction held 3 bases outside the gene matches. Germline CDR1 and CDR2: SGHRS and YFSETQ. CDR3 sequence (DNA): TGCGCCAGCAGCTTGGGGGGGACTAGCGGTCAAGAGACCCAGTACTTC. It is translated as CASSLGGTSGQETQYF. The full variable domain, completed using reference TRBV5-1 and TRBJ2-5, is KAGVTQTPRYLIKTRGQQVTLSCSPISGHRSVSWYQQTPGQGLQFLFEYFSETQRNKGNFPGRFSGRQFSNSRSEMNVSTLELGDSALYLCASSLGGTSGQETQYFGPGTRLLVL.

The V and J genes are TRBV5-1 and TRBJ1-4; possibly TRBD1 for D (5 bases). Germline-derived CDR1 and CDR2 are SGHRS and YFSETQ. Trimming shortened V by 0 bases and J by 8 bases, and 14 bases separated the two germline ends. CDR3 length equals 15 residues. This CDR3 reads CASSLGSRRGEKLFF. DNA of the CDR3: TGCGCCAGCAGCTTGGGTTCCCGGCGGGGCGAAAAACTGTTTTTT. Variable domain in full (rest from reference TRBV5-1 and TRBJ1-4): KAGVTQTPRYLIKTRGQQVTLSCSPISGHRSVSWYQQTPGQGLQFLFEYFSETQRNKGNFPGRFSGRQFSNSRSEMNVSTLELGDSALYLCASSLGSRRGEKLFFGSGTQLSVL.

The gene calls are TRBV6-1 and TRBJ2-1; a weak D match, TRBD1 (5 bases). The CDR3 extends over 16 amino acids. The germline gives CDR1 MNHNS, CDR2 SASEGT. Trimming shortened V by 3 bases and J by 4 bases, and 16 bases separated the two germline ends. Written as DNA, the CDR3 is TGTGCCAGCAGTGAGCTTTTCCAGGGCCCATACAATGAGCAGTTCTTC. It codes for CASSELFQGPYNEQFF.

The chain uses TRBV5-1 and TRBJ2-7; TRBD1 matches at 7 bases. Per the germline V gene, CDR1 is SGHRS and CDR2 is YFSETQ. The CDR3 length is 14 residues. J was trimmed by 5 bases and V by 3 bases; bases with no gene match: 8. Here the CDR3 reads CASSSDRVGHEQYF. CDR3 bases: TGCGCCAGCAGCTCTGACAGGGTTGGCCACGAGCAGTACTTC.

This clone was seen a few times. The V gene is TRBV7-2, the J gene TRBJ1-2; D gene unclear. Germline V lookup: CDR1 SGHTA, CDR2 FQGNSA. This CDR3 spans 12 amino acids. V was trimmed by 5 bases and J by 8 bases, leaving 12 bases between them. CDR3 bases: TGTGCCAGCAGCACCGGGAGGCAGGGCTACACCTTC. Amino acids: CASSTGRQGYTF. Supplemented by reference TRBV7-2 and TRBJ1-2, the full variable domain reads GAGVSQSPSNKVTEKGKDVELRCDPISGHTALYWYRQSLGQGLEFLIYFQGNSAPDKSGLPSDRFSAERTGGSVSTLTIQRTQQEDSAVYLCASSTGRQGYTFGSGTRLTVV.

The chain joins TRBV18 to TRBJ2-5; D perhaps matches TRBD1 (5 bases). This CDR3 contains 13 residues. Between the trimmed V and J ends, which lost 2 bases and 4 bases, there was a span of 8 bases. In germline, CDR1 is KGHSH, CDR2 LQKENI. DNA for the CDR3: TGTGCCAGCTCACCAAGGGGAATAGAGACCCAGTACTTC. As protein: CASSPRGIETQYF.

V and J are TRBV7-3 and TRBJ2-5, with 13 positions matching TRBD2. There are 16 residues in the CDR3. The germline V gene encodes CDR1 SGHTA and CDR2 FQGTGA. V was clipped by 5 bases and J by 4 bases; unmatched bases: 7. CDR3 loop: CASSPERTSGRETQYF. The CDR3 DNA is TGTGCCAGCAGCCCAGAGCGGACTAGCGGGAGAGAGACCCAGTACTTC.

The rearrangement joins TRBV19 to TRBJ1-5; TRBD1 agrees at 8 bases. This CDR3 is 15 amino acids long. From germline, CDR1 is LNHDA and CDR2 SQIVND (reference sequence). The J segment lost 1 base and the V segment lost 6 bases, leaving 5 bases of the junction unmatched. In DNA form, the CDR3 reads TGTGCCAGTAGCCCACAGGGGGTAAGCAATCAGCCCCAGCATTTT. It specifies CASSPQGVSNQPQHF.

The CDR3 spells CASSPLGAGGTDTQYF. CDR3 DNA: TGTGCCAGCTCACCTTTAGGCGCGGGAGGCACAGATACGCAGTATTTT. V and J are TRBV18 and TRBJ2-3, with 7 nucleotides matching TRBD2. V lost 3 bases, J lost 1 base, and 7 bases stayed unmatched. CDR1 KGHSH and CDR2 LQKENI come from the germline V gene. There are 16 residues in the CDR3. The full variable domain, rest sourced from reference TRBV18 and TRBJ2-3, is NAGVMQNPRHLVRRRGQEARLRCSPMKGHSHVYWYRQLPEEGLKFMVYLQKENIIDESGMPKERFSAEFPKEGPSILRIQQVVRGDSAAYFCASSPLGAGGTDTQYFGPGTRLTVL.

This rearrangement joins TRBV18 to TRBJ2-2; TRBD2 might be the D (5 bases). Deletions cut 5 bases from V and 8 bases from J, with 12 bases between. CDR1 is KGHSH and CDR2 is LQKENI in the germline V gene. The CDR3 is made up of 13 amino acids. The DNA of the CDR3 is TGTGCCAGCTCATCGACTCAGCGGGGGGAGCTGTTTTTT. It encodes CASSSTQRGELFF.

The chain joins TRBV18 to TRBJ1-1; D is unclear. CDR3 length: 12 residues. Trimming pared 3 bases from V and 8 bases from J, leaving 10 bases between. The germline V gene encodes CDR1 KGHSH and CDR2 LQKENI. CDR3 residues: CASSPRRGEAFF. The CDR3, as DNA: TGTGCCAGCTCACCTAGGAGAGGAGAAGCTTTCTTT.

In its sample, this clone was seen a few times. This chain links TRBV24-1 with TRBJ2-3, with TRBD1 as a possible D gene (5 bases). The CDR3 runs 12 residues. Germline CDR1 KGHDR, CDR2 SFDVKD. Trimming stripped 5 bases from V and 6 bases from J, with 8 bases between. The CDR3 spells CATSAGPDTQYF. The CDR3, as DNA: TGTGCCACCAGTGCAGGGCCGGATACGCAGTATTTT.